This T cell receptor beta chain was sequenced for a study of CD8 T cells in ankylosing spondylitis. Of note for this clonotype: A read error may explain this, as a much larger clone is one base away.

A single record per CDR3 protein comes from TCRdb applying MiXCR to the 5' RACE reads. This sample yields around 140,000 distinct CDR3 sequences, of which roughly 10% are seen a single time; less than 5% belongs to the top ten. Looked up from germline, CDR1 is SNHLY and CDR2 is FYNNEI. The CDR3 is 15 residues long. The V end was cut by 6 bases, the J end by 5 bases, with 19 bases between. The sequenced sample was blood, either unsorted or a sorted T cell fraction (not recorded which). The chain links TRBV2 to TRBJ2-5; D not resolved. This receptor was identified in a female donor with ankylosing spondylitis or in good health (not recorded which). DNA for the CDR3: TGTGCCAGCAGATCAAGAGGCGGTTATGGCGAGACCCAGTACTTC. Its protein is CASRSRGGYGETQYF.